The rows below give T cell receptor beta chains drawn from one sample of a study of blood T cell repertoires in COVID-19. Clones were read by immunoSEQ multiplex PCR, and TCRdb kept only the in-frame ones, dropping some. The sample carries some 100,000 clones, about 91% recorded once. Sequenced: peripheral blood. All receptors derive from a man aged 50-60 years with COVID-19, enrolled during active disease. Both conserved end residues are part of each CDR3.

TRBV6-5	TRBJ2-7	CASRTGNEQYF
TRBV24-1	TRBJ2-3	CATSDFELAGVSWYF
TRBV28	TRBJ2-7	CASSPPPSSYEQYF
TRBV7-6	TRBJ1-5	CASGLRVDQPQHF
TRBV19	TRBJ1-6	CASSFSLSSYNSPLHF
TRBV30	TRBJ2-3	CAWSDDRGGTDTQYF
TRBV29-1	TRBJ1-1	CSVRGTGGQNTEAFF
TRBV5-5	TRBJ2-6	CASSFEGSGANVLTF
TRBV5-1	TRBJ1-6	CASSWSDGDSPLHF
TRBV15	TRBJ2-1	CATSPKRSSYNEQFF
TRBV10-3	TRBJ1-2	CAISTGTGDNYGYTF
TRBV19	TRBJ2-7	CASSIASRAVGEQYF
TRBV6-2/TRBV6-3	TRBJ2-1	CASSYGRGGYEQFF
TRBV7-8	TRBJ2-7	CASSLRRVRPYEQYF
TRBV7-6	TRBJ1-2	CASSFRGAPHGYTF
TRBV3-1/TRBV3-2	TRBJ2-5	CASSQLAGEETQYF
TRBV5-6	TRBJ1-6	CASSPIEGRSPLHF
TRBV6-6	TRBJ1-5	CASSPHNQPQHF
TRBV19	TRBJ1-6	CASSNRVYNSPLHF
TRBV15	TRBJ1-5	CATGWDSPQHF
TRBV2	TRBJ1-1	CASSVAARDTEAFF
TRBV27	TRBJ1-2	CATKVDRDDGYTF
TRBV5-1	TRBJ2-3	CASASPRASSTDTQYF
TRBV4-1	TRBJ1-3	CASSQERSGTGSDNTIYF
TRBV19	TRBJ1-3	CASSDFSGNTIYF
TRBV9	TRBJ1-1	CASSPLTEAFF
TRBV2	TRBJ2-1	CASIGGLAVNEQFF
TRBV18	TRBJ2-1	CASSPGGVPFNEQFF
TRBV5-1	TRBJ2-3	CASSLGSITDTQYF
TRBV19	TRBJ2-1	CAAHGADNEQFF
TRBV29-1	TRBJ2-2	CSVKEGSGELFF
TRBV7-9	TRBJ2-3	CASSFGDTQYF
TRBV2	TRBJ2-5	CASSRDSYGRTQYF
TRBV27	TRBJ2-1	CASSLFARGVPYNEQFF
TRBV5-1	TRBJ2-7	CASSIGTGGSEQYF